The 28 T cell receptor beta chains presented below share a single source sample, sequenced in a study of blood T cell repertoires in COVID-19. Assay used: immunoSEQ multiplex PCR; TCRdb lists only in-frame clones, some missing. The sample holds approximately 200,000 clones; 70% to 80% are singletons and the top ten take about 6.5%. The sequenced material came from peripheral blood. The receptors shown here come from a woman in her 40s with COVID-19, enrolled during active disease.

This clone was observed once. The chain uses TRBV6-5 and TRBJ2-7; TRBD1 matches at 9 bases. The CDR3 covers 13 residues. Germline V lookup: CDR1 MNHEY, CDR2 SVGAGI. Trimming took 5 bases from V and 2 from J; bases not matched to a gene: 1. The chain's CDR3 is CASSRDRAYEQYF. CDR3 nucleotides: TGTGCCAGCAGTCGGGACAGGGCCTACGAGCAGTACTTC.

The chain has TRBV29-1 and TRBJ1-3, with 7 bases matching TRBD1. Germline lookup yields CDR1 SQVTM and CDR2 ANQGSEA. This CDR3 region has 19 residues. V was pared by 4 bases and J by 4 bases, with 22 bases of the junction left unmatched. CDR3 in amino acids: CSVAPRQGGSPPGGNTIYF. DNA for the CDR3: TGCAGCGTTGCCCCCCGACAGGGTGGTAGTCCGCCGGGAGGAAACACCATATATTTT.

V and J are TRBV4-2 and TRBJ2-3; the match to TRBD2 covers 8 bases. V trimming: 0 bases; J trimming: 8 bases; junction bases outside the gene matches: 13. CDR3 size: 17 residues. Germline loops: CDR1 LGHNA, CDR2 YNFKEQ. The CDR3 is CASSQEVRREGGATQYF. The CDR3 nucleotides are TGTGCCAGCAGCCAAGAAGTTCGACGGGAGGGAGGGGCTACGCAGTATTTT.

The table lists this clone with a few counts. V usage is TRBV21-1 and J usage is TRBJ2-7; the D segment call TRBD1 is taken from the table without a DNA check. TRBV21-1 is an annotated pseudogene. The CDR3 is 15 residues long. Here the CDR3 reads CASSRVWTGECEQYF. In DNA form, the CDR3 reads TGTGCCAGCAGCAGGGTCTGGACAGGGGAATGCGAGCAGTACTTC.

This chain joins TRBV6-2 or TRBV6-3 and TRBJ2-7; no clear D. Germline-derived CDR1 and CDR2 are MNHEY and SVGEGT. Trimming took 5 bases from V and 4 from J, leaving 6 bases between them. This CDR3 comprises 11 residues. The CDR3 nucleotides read TGTGCCAGCAGTAACACATACGAGCAGTACTTC. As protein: CASSNTYEQYF.

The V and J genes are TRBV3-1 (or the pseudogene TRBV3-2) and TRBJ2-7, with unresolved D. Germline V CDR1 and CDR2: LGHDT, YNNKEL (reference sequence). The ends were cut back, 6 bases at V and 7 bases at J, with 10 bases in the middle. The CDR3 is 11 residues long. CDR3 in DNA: TGTGCCAGCAGTAACGGGTGGGAGCAGTACTTC. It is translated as CASSNGWEQYF.

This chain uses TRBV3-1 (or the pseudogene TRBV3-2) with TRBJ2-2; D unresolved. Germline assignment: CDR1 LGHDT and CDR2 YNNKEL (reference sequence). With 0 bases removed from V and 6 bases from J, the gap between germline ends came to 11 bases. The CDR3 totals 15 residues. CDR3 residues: CASSQETLLAGELFF. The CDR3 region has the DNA TGTGCCAGCAGCCAAGAGACACTCCTGGCCGGGGAGCTGTTTTTT.

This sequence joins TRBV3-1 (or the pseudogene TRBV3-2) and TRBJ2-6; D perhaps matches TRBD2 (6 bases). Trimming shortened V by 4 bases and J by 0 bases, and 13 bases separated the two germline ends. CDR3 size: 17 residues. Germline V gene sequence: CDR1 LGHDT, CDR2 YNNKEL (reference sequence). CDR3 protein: CASSLRRESSGANVLTF. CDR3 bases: TGTGCCAGCAGCCTAAGGAGGGAAAGCTCTGGGGCCAACGTCCTGACTTTC.

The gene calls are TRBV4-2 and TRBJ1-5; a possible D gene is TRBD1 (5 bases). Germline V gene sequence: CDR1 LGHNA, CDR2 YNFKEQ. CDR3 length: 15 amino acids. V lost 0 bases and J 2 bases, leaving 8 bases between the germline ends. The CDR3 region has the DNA TGTGCCAGCAGCCAAGAACGGGGGGGCAATCAGCCCCAGCATTTT. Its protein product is CASSQERGGNQPQHF.

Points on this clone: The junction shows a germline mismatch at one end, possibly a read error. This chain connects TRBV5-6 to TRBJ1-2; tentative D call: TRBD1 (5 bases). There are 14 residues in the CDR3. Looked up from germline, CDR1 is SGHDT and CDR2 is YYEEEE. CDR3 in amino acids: CASSRTSAGRGFQF. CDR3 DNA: TGTGCCAGCAGCCGTACCAGTGCCGGTCGGGGGTTCCAATTC.

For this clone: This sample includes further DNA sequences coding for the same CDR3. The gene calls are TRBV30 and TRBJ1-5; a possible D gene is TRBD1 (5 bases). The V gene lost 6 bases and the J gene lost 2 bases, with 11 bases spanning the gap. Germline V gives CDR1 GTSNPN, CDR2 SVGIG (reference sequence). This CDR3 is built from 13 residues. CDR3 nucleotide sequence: TGTGCCTGCCAGGGAGGGGGCAATCAGCCCCAGCATTTT. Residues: CACQGGGNQPQHF.

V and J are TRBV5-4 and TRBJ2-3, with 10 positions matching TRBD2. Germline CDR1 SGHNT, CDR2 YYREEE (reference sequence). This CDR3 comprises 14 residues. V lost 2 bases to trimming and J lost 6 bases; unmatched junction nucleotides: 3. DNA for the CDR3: TGTGCCAGCAGCTTTCGGACTAGCGGCGATACGCAGTATTTT. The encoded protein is CASSFRTSGDTQYF.

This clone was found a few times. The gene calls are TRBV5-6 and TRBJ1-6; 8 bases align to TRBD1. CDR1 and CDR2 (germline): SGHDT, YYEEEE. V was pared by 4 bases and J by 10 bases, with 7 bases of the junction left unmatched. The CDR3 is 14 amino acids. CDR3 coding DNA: TGTGCCAGCAGCCCAGGACAGGGTAGATCACCCCTCCACTTT. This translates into CASSPGQGRSPLHF. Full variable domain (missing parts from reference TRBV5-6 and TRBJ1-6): DAGVTQSPTHLIKTRGQQVTLRCSPKSGHDTVSWYQQALGQGPQFIFQYYEEEERQRGNFPDRFSGHQFPNYSSELNVNALLLGDSALYLCASSPGQGRSPLHFGNGTRLTVT.

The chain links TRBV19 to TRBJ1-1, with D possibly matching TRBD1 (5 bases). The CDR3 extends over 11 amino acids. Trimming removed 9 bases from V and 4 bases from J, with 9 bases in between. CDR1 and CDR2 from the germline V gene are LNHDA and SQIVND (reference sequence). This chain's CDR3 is CASLRGTEAFF. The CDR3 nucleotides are TGTGCCAGCCTTAGGGGCACTGAAGCTTTCTTT.

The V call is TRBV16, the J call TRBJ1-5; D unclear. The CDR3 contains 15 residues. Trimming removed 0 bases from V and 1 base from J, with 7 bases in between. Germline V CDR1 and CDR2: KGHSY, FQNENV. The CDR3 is CASSQSRASNQPQHF. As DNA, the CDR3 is TGTGCCAGCAGCCAATCGCGGGCCAGCAATCAGCCCCAGCATTTT. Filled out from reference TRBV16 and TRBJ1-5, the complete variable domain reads GEEVAQTPKHLVRGEGQKAKLYCAPIKGHSYVFWYQQVLKNEFKFLISFQNENVFDETGMPKERFSAKCLPNSPCSLEIQATKLEDSAVYFCASSQSRASNQPQHFGDGTRLSIL.

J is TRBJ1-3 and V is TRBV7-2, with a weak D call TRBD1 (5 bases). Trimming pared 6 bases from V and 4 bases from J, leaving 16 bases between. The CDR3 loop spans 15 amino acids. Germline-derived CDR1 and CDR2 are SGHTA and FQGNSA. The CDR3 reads CASSPAAGRGNTIYF. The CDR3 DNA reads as TGTGCCAGCAGTCCGGCGGCAGGGAGGGGAAACACCATATATTTT.

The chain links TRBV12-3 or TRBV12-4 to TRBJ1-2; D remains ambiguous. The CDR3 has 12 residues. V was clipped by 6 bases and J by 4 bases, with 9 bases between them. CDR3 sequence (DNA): TGTGCCAGCAGCCCTAACGCCTATGGCTACACCTTC. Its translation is CASSPNAYGYTF.

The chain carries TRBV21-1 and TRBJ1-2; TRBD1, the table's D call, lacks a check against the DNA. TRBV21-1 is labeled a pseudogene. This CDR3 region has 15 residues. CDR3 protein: CARPGQGAIGYGYTF. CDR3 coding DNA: TGTGCCAGACCGGGACAGGGGGCAATCGGGTATGGCTACACCTTC.

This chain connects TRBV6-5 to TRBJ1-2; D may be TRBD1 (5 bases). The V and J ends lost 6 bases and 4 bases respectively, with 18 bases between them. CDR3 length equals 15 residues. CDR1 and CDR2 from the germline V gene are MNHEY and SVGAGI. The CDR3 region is CASRSPDRAFYGYTF. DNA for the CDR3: TGTGCCAGCAGAAGTCCTGACAGAGCTTTCTATGGCTACACCTTC.

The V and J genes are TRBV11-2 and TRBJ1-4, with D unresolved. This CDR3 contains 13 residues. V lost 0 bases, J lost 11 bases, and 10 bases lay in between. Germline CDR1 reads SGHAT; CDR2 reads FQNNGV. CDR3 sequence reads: CASSLEWTGKLFF. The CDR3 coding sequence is TGTGCCAGCAGCTTAGAGTGGACGGGGAAACTGTTTTTT. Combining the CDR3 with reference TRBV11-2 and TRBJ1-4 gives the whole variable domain EAGVAQSPRYKIIEKRQSVAFWCNPISGHATLYWYQQILGQGPKLLIQFQNNGVVDDSQLPKDRFSAERLKGVDSTLKIQPAKLEDSAVYLCASSLEWTGKLFFGSGTQLSVL.

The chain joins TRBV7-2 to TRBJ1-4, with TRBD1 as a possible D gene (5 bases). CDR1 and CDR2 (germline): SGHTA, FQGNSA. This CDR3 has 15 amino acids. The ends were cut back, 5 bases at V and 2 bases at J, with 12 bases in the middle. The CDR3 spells CASSAGWATNEKLFF. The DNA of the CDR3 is TGTGCCAGCAGCGCAGGGTGGGCGACTAATGAAAAACTGTTTTTT.

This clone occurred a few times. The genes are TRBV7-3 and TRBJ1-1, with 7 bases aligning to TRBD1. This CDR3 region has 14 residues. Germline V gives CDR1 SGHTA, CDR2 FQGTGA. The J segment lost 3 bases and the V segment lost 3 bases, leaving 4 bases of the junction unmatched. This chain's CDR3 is CASSLTGPHTEAFF. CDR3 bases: TGTGCCAGCAGCTTGACAGGGCCTCACACTGAAGCTTTCTTT.

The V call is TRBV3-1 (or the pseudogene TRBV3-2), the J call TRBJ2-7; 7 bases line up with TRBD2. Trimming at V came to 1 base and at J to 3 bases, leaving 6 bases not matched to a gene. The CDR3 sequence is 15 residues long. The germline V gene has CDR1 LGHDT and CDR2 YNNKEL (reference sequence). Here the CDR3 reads CASSQAPGGSYEQYF. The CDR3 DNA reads TGTGCCAGCAGCCAAGCGCCGGGCGGGAGCTACGAGCAGTACTTC.

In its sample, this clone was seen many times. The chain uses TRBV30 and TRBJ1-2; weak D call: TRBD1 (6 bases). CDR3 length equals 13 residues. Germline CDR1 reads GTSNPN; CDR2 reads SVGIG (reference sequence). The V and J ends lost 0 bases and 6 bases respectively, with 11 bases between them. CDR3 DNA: TGTGCCTGGAGTGTAGAGGGGGATCATGGCTACACCTTC. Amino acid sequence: CAWSVEGDHGYTF.

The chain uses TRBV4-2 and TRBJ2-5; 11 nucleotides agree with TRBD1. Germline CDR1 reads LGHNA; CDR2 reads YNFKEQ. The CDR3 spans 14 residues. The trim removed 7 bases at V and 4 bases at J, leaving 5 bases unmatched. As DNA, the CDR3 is TGTGCCAGCACCAGGGGACAGGGGGGAGAGACCCAGTACTTC. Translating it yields CASTRGQGGETQYF.

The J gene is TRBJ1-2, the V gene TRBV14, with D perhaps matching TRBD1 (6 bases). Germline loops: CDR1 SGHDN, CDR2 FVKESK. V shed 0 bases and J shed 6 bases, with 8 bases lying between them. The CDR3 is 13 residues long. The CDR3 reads CASSQDRGDGYTF. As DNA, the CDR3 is TGTGCCAGCAGCCAAGACAGGGGTGATGGCTACACCTTC.

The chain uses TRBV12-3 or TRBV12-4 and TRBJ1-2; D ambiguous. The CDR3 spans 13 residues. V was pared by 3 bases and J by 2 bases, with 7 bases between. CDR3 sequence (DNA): TGTGCCAGCAGTTTTGGGGAGAACTATGGCTACACCTTC. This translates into CASSFGENYGYTF.

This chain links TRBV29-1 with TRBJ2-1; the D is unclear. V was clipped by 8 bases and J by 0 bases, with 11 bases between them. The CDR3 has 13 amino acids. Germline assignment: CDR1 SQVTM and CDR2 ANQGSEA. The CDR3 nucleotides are TGCAGCTGGGCTCCCCGCTCCTACAATGAGCAGTTCTTC. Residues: CSWAPRSYNEQFF.